These 10 T cell receptor beta chains came from one sample sequenced in a study of blood T cell repertoires in COVID-19. Here immunoSEQ multiplex PCR was the method, and the copy in TCRdb shows in-frame clones only, minus some. The repertoire includes 380,000 or so clones, roughly 90% of them detected once, and 0.95% to 1% sits in the top ten. Sequencing was performed on PBMCs or T cells enriched from blood (not recorded which). The origin of the receptors is a woman aged 25 to 39 with acute COVID-19.

This sequence joins TRBV4-1 and TRBJ1-2; no clear D gene. V lost 0 bases and J 3 bases, leaving 14 bases between the germline ends. The length of the CDR3 is 16 residues. In germline, CDR1 is MGHRA, CDR2 YSYEKL. The CDR3 DNA follows: TGCGCCAGCAGCCAAGATCTTGGCAGATCGTACTATGGCTACACCTTC. Translated: CASSQDLGRSYYGYTF.

The gene calls are TRBV7-9 and TRBJ2-1; 10 positions agree with TRBD1. The CDR3 contains 17 residues. V gave up 1 base and J gave up 7 bases; unmatched junction bases: 10. Germline CDR1 reads SEHNR; CDR2 reads FQNEAQ (reference sequence). The CDR3 here is CASSLGGQGLFKNEQFF. The CDR3 DNA is TGTGCCAGCAGCTTAGGGGGACAGGGGCTTTTTAAAAATGAGCAGTTCTTC.

This clone was seen a few times. The rearrangement joins TRBV11-3 to TRBJ2-1, with 7 nucleotides matching TRBD1. Per the germline V gene, CDR1 is SGHNT and CDR2 is YENEEA. V shed 5 bases and J 9 bases; nucleotides not matched to a gene: 10. This CDR3 contains 14 residues. CDR3 sequence (DNA): TGTGCCAGCAGCCCACAACAGGGGATCGCTGAGCAGTTCTTC. Amino acid sequence: CASSPQQGIAEQFF.

This chain links TRBV28 with TRBJ1-2, with TRBD1 as a possible D gene (5 bases). This CDR3 contains 15 residues. Germline loops: CDR1 MDHEN, CDR2 SYDVKM. The ends were cut back, 8 bases at V and 5 bases at J, with 21 bases in the middle. CDR3 protein: CASHPLGGEGYGYTF. Here the CDR3 DNA reads TGTGCCAGCCACCCCCTCGGGGGAGAGGGTTATGGCTACACCTTC.

The chain couples TRBV19 to TRBJ2-1; D gene ambiguous. The CDR3 length is 13 residues. The germline V gene encodes CDR1 LNHDA and CDR2 SQIVND (reference sequence). Trimming cost V 3 bases and J 5 bases, with 8 bases left between them. DNA of the CDR3: TGTGCCAGTAGTATTACAGCTAACAATGAGCAGTTCTTC. Its translation is CASSITANNEQFF. Complete variable domain (other parts from reference TRBV19 and TRBJ2-1): DGGITQSPKYLFRKEGQNVTLSCEQNLNHDAMYWYRQDPGQGLRLIYYSQIVNDFQKGDIAEGYSVSREKKESFPLTVTSAQKNPTAFYLCASSITANNEQFFGPGTRLTVL.

The genes are TRBV3-1 (or the pseudogene TRBV3-2) and TRBJ1-1; D is undetermined. This CDR3 has 15 amino acids. Germline V gene lookup returns CDR1 LGHDT and CDR2 YNNKEL (reference sequence). Trimming removed 0 bases from V and 4 bases from J, with 12 bases in between. The CDR3 loop reads CASSQEAGKSTEAFF. The CDR3 nucleotides read TGTGCCAGCAGCCAAGAGGCGGGGAAGTCCACTGAAGCTTTCTTT.

This clone has a handful of counts. The rearrangement joins TRBV19 to TRBJ1-5, with 8 positions matching TRBD1. With V trimmed by 2 bases and J by 6 bases, 15 bases remained unmatched. The CDR3 spans 18 residues. CDR1 LNHDA and CDR2 SQIVND come from the germline V gene (reference sequence). In DNA form, the CDR3 reads TGTGCCAGTAGTATACCCCGGGCAGGACAGGGATTAAGTCAGCCCCAGCATTTT. As protein: CASSIPRAGQGLSQPQHF.

The chain has TRBV20-1 and TRBJ2-3; D is ambiguous. Trimming shortened V by 4 bases and J by 4 bases, and 6 bases separated the two germline ends. Germline-derived CDR1 and CDR2 are DFQATT and SNEGSKA (reference sequence). This CDR3 comprises 11 residues. The CDR3 region has the DNA TGCAGTGCTACCCGGGCAGATACGCAGTATTTT. Translation gives CSATRADTQYF.

V gene TRBV30 combines with J gene TRBJ1-2; no definite D call. Germline V gene data show CDR1 as GTSNPN and CDR2 as SVGIG (reference sequence). The CDR3 covers 12 residues. V lost 8 bases and J 2 bases, leaving 12 bases between the germline ends. This CDR3 reads CALNPGNYGYTF. In DNA, the CDR3 is TGTGCCCTAAACCCGGGGAACTATGGCTACACCTTC. The full variable domain, in which reference TRBV30 and TRBJ1-2 provide the parts outside the CDR3, is SQTIHQWPATLVQPVGSPLSLECTVEGTSNPNLYWYRQAAGRGLQLLFYSVGIGQISSEVPQNLSASRPQDRQFILSSKKLLLSDSGFYLCALNPGNYGYTFGSGTRLTVV.

The V call is TRBV6-1, the J call TRBJ1-3; no reliable D call. Germline V CDR1 and CDR2: MNHNS, SASEGT. The V and J ends lost 1 base and 0 bases respectively, with 13 bases between them. This CDR3 is built from 17 residues. Here the CDR3 reads CASSEGTAVYSGNTIYF. CDR3 DNA sequence: TGTGCCAGCAGTGAAGGTACAGCGGTCTACTCTGGAAACACCATATATTTT.